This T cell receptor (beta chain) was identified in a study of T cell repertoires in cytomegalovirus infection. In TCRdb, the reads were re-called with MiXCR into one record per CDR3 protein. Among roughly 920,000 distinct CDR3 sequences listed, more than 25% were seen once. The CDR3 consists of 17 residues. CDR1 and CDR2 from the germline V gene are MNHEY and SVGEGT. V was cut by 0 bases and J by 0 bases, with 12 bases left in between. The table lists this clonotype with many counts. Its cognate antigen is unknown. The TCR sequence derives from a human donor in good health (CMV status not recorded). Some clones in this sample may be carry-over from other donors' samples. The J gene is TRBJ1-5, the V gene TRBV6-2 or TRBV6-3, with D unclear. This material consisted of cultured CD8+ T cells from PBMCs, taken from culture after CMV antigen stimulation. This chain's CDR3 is CASSYSLSGFSNQPQHF. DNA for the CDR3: TGTGCCAGCAGTTACTCTTTGTCTGGGTTTAGCAATCAGCCCCAGCATTTT.